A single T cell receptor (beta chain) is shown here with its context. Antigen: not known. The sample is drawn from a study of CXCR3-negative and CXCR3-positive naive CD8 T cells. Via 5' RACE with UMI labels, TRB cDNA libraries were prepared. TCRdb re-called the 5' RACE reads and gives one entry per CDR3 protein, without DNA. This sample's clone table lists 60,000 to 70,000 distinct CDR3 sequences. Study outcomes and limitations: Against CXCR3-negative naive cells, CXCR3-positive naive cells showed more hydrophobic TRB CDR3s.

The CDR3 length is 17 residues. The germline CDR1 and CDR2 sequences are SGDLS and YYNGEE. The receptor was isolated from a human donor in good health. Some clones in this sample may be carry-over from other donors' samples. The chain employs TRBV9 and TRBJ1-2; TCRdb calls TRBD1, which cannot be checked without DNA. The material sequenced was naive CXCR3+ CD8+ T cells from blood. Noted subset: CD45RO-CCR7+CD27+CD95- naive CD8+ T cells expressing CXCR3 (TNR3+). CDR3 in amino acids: CASSVEGTTRTNYGYTF.